The next 25 T cell receptor beta chains were all read from a single sample in a study of neoadjuvant anti-PD-1 for oral cavity cancer. Some clones are missing from TCRdb's copy, which holds only in-frame ones; the method was immunoSEQ multiplex PCR. The data contain about 12,000 clones, about 62% of them singletons. Sequencing used PBMCs, obtained before nivolumab (anti-PD-1) treatment. Receptors originate from a person between 40 and 85 years old with oral cavity squamous cell carcinoma.

The rearrangement uses TRBV6-1 and TRBJ2-7, with 7 nucleotides matching TRBD1. This CDR3 region has 15 residues. Germline V gene lookup returns CDR1 MNHNS and CDR2 SASEGT. V lost 7 bases to trimming and J lost 0 bases; unmatched junction nucleotides: 9. The CDR3 is CASTVWGQYSYEQYF. The CDR3 DNA follows: TGTGCCAGCACCGTATGGGGACAGTACTCCTACGAGCAGTACTTC.

J is TRBJ2-3 and V is TRBV13; 7 bases match TRBD2. Germline loops: CDR1 PRHDT, CDR2 FYEKMQ (reference sequence). This CDR3 contains 17 residues. With 1 base clipped from V and 3 bases from J, the junction kept 10 bases outside the gene matches. The chain's CDR3 is CASSLVLGLGSTDTQYF. In nucleotides, the CDR3 is TGTGCCAGCAGCTTAGTACTCGGACTAGGGTCTACAGATACGCAGTATTTT.

The chain combines TRBV7-9 with TRBJ1-2; 7 positions agree with TRBD1. V dropped 1 base and J dropped 6; count of bases not matched to a gene: 2. The length of the CDR3 is 13 residues. Germline-derived CDR1 and CDR2 are SEHNR and FQNEAQ (reference sequence). This CDR3 reads CASSLVGGHGYTF. CDR3 nucleotides: TGTGCCAGCAGCTTAGTAGGGGGCCATGGCTACACCTTC.

V usage is TRBV28 and J usage is TRBJ1-1; 11 bases line up with TRBD1. Germline V gives CDR1 MDHEN, CDR2 SYDVKM. There are 16 residues in the CDR3. V shed 6 bases, J shed 1 base, and the junction held 7 bases outside the gene matches. CDR3 protein: CASRGRTGGGNTEAFF. The DNA for the CDR3 is TGTGCCAGCAGGGGGAGGACAGGGGGCGGGAACACTGAAGCTTTCTTT.

The rearrangement uses TRBV2 and TRBJ1-2, with 9 bases aligning to TRBD1. Trimming took 5 bases from V and 5 from J; bases not matched to a gene: 6. Germline V gene lookup returns CDR1 SNHLY and CDR2 FYNNEI. The CDR3 covers 14 residues. For the CDR3, the DNA is TGTGCCAGCAGTTCGACAGGGGGTAGTTATGGCTACACCTTC. Translating gives CASSSTGGSYGYTF.

This clone was seen a few times. The chain combines TRBV6-1 with TRBJ2-7, with D possibly TRBD2 on 7 matching bases. In germline, CDR1 is MNHNS, CDR2 SASEGT. The CDR3 extends over 13 amino acids. V shed 7 bases and J shed 3 bases, with 13 bases lying between them. CDR3 DNA sequence: TGTGCCAGCACGGGGGGCTCAGTCTACGAGCAGTACTTC. Translated, it gives CASTGGSVYEQYF.

V gene TRBV4-1 combines with J gene TRBJ2-5; the match to TRBD1 covers 10 bases. CDR1 is MGHRA and CDR2 is YSYEKL in the germline V gene. This CDR3 is built from 18 residues. Trimming cost V 1 base and J 5 bases; bases outside gene matches: 13. CDR3 DNA sequence: TGCGCCAGCAGCCAAGGTTTTGGGAGACAGGGGGCATGGGAGACCCAGTACTTC. Its translation: CASSQGFGRQGAWETQYF.

The V call is TRBV5-6, the J call TRBJ1-1, with a possible D match to TRBD1 (5 bases). This CDR3 is 17 amino acids long. The germline V gene encodes CDR1 SGHDT and CDR2 YYEEEE. The V and J ends lost 2 bases and 1 base respectively, with 18 bases between them. Here the CDR3 DNA reads TGTGCCAGCAGCTTATACAGGCGGTCAGAAGGGAACACTGAAGCTTTCTTT. Translated, it gives CASSLYRRSEGNTEAFF.

The chain employs TRBV5-1 and TRBJ2-3; 7 nucleotides line up with TRBD2. This CDR3 comprises 18 residues. The V segment lost 0 bases and the J segment 2 bases; nucleotides outside the gene matches: 12. CDR1 is SGHRS, CDR2 YFSETQ, per germline. As DNA, the CDR3 is TGCGCCAGCAGCTTGGTGGGAAAGGGCGGGGGAGTCACAGATACGCAGTATTTT. It is translated as CASSLVGKGGGVTDTQYF.

This clone occurred a few times. The J gene is TRBJ1-1, the V gene TRBV2; D gene unclear. The V gene lost 5 bases and the J gene lost 5 bases, with 12 bases spanning the gap. This CDR3 is built from 13 residues. The germline V gene has CDR1 SNHLY and CDR2 FYNNEI. The CDR3 spells CASSPQPSTEAFF. The DNA of the CDR3 is TGTGCCAGCAGTCCCCAACCGTCTACTGAAGCTTTCTTT. Full variable domain (outside the CDR3, taken from reference TRBV2 and TRBJ1-1): EPEVTQTPSHQVTQMGQEVILRCVPISNHLYFYWYRQILGQKVEFLVSFYNNEISEKSEIFDDQFSVERPDGSNFTLKIRSTKLEDSAMYFCASSPQPSTEAFFGQGTRLTVV.

This clone was picked up a small number of times. The chain has TRBV18 and TRBJ1-2; D is uncertain. The CDR3 has 14 residues. The V gene's germline CDR1 is KGHSH and CDR2 LQKENI. The germline V and J ends were trimmed by 3 bases and 1 base, with 9 bases remaining between them. The CDR3 sequence is CASSPNSNNYGYTF. The CDR3 DNA reads TGTGCCAGCTCACCTAACTCGAATAACTATGGCTACACCTTC.

The rearrangement uses TRBV5-1 and TRBJ1-5, with D unresolved. V gave up 4 bases and J gave up 1 base, with 12 bases separating them. This CDR3 is built from 15 residues. The germline CDR1 and CDR2 sequences are SGHRS and YFSETQ. DNA of the CDR3: TGCGCCAGCAGCGAGGGAACGGGGAGCAATCAGCCCCAGCATTTT. As protein: CASSEGTGSNQPQHF.

V is TRBV12-5 and J is TRBJ2-1, with 7 bases that match TRBD1. CDR3 length: 15 residues. From germline, CDR1 is LGHNT and CDR2 FRNRAP. The J segment lost 7 bases and the V segment lost 2 bases, leaving 8 bases of the junction unmatched. The CDR3 DNA reads TGTGCTAGTGGTTTGCCTCAGACAGGGTGGAATGAGCAGTTCTTC. Amino acids: CASGLPQTGWNEQFF.

The rearrangement links TRBV5-8 to TRBJ2-3, with a tentative D call TRBD1 (6 bases). Looked up from germline, CDR1 is SGHTS and CDR2 is YDEGEE. The CDR3 length is 12 residues. Trimming cost V 4 bases and J 6 bases, with 9 bases left between them. The CDR3 region has the DNA TGTGCCAGCAGCCCCCAGGGGGATACGCAGTATTTT. Its translation: CASSPQGDTQYF. The full variable domain, with the rest looked up from reference TRBV5-8 and TRBJ2-3, is EAGVTQSPTHLIKTRGQQATLRCSPISGHTSVYWYQQALGLGLQFLLWYDEGEERNRGNFPPRFSGRQFPNYSSELNVNALELEDSALYLCASSPQGDTQYFGPGTRLTVL.

This clone was observed a single time. The V call is TRBV5-4, the J call TRBJ2-5; D perhaps matches TRBD2 (7 bases). The germline V gene has CDR1 SGHNT and CDR2 YYREEE (reference sequence). The CDR3 covers 13 residues. Trimming took off 2 bases at V and 4 bases at J, with 9 bases between the two ends. The CDR3: CASSFRGAETQYF. For the CDR3, the DNA is TGTGCCAGCAGCTTCCGGGGGGCAGAGACCCAGTACTTC.

This clone was seen a few times. V and J are TRBV2 and TRBJ1-1, with D perhaps TRBD1 (6 bases). The germline V gene encodes CDR1 SNHLY and CDR2 FYNNEI. V was shortened by 8 bases and J by 2 bases, with 12 bases between the two germline ends. The CDR3 is 13 amino acids. Written as DNA, the CDR3 is TGTGCCAGCGGCGGACAGCCAAACACTGAAGCTTTCTTT. Translating it yields CASGGQPNTEAFF.

This clone was found a few times. The V call is TRBV5-6, the J call TRBJ1-5, with D hard to call. V lost 4 bases, J lost 2 bases, and 19 bases lay in between. This CDR3 comprises 17 residues. CDR1 is SGHDT, CDR2 YYEEEE, per germline. The chain's CDR3 is CASSLYTGRGGNQPQHF. Written as DNA, the CDR3 is TGTGCCAGCAGCCTATATACGGGGAGAGGAGGCAATCAGCCCCAGCATTTT.

The J gene is TRBJ2-1, the V gene TRBV7-3; D may be TRBD1 (6 bases). Trimming shortened V by 6 bases and J by 9 bases, and 15 bases separated the two germline ends. The CDR3 contains 13 residues. CDR1 and CDR2 (germline): SGHTA, FQGTGA. The CDR3 region has the DNA TGTGCCAGCAGACGGGTACAGGGTTCTGAGCAGTTCTTC. This encodes CASRRVQGSEQFF.

The genes are TRBV2 and TRBJ2-7; weak D call: TRBD1 (6 bases). Germline V gene sequence: CDR1 SNHLY, CDR2 FYNNEI. Trimming shortened V by 8 bases and J by 4 bases, and 15 bases separated the two germline ends. The CDR3 totals 13 residues. The CDR3 bases are TGTGCCAGCTCCCGGGACACTCAATACGAGCAGTACTTC. This encodes CASSRDTQYEQYF.

This chain joins TRBV2 and TRBJ1-4; 7 bases agree with TRBD1. V gave up 7 bases and J gave up 8 bases; unmatched junction bases: 13. The CDR3 has 15 amino acids. CDR1 and CDR2 from the germline V gene are SNHLY and FYNNEI. CDR3 loop: CASTPDRAPYEKLFF. DNA for the CDR3: TGTGCCAGCACCCCCGACAGGGCCCCTTACGAAAAACTGTTTTTT.

This clone occurred once. J is TRBJ1-6 and V is TRBV5-1, with no clear D. CDR3 length equals 15 residues. Per germline, CDR1 SGHRS and CDR2 YFSETQ. Trimming took off 0 bases at V and 7 bases at J, with 11 bases between the two ends. The chain's CDR3 is CASSLVSAVNSPLHF. The CDR3 DNA reads as TGCGCCAGCAGCTTGGTCTCTGCGGTAAATTCACCCCTCCACTTT.

This sequence joins TRBV6-4 and TRBJ2-2, with D unresolved. The germline CDR1 and CDR2 sequences are MRHNA and SNTAGT. CDR3 length: 13 amino acids. V was trimmed by 5 bases and J by 4 bases, leaving 8 bases between them. CDR3 DNA sequence: TGTGCCAGCAGTTTTGGACCCACCGGGGAGCTGTTTTTT. It translates to CASSFGPTGELFF.

V and J are TRBV10-2 and TRBJ2-1, with unresolved D. The V gene's germline CDR1 is WSHSY and CDR2 SAAADI. V was cut by 10 bases and J by 6 bases, with 16 bases left in between. This CDR3 contains 13 residues. CDR3 sequence (DNA): TGCGCCACCGCAACGGAACTTCTCAATGAGCAGTTCTTC. This gives the protein CATATELLNEQFF.

The gene calls are TRBV2 and TRBJ1-4; no definite D call. Trimming removed 7 bases at V and 8 bases at J, with 20 bases between. CDR3 length equals 15 residues. CDR1 SNHLY and CDR2 FYNNEI come from the germline V gene. The CDR3 loop reads CASTDVLHRIEKLFF. In nucleotides, the CDR3 is TGTGCCAGCACCGACGTCCTCCATCGTATCGAAAAACTGTTTTTT.

J is TRBJ2-2 and V is TRBV7-9; unclear D gene. Germline V CDR1 and CDR2: SEHNR, FQNEAQ (reference sequence). Trimming took off 0 bases at V and 0 bases at J, with 8 bases between the two ends. There are 16 residues in the CDR3. DNA for the CDR3: TGTGCCAGCAGCTTAGCACTATCAACGAACACCGGGGAGCTGTTTTTT. This encodes CASSLALSTNTGELFF.